This TCR beta chain is drawn from a study of T cell responses to AZD1222 COVID-19 vaccine. The ends were cut back, 4 bases at V and 6 bases at J, with 15 bases in the middle. Germline V lookup: CDR1 LGHNA, CDR2 YSLEER. The CDR3 spans 15 residues. Repertoires were generated with immunoSEQ multiplex PCR, while TCRdb's copy carries only in-frame clones and drops some. The repertoire holds about 130,000 clones, 90% seen once, with less than 8.5% in the top ten. The TCR was taken from an adult in good health. The sequences come from peripheral blood, collected on day 0 of AZD1222 vaccination. The chain recombines TRBV4-3 with TRBJ2-2; a possible D gene is TRBD2 (6 bases). The CDR3 is CASSPEGGVPGELFF. CDR3 coding DNA: TGCGCCAGCAGCCCGGAGGGCGGGGTCCCCGGGGAGCTGTTTTTT.